One sample yielded the 17 T cell receptor beta chains listed below, sequenced in a study of T cells in Graves' hyperthyroidism and ophthalmopathy. The TCR beta CDR3 regions underwent amplification using RNA transcripts as the source. First-round RT-PCR of the TCR CDR3 relied on the HTBI primer set. A single record per CDR3 protein comes from TCRdb applying MiXCR to the multiplex PCR reads. The table has about 360,000 distinct CDR3 sequences, 13% seen once. Specimen: blood. The receptors derive from a woman aged 18-35 years with Graves' hyperthyroidism.

Only a few counts were recorded for this clonotype. The chain employs TRBV5-1 and TRBJ2-1, with 13 bases fitting TRBD2. The CDR3 runs to 17 residues. CDR1 is SGHRS and CDR2 is YFSETQ in the germline V gene. V dropped 4 bases and J dropped 4; count of bases not matched to a gene: 8. The CDR3 reads CASSPFGTSGAYNEQFF. In DNA form, the CDR3 reads TGCGCCAGCAGCCCATTTGGGACTAGCGGGGCATACAATGAGCAGTTCTTC.

This clonotype showed up many times. The V call is TRBV19, the J call TRBJ2-3; 12 nucleotides line up with TRBD2. Germline V gene sequence: CDR1 LNHDA, CDR2 SQIVND (reference sequence). The V segment lost 3 bases and the J segment 0 bases; nucleotides outside the gene matches: 1. The CDR3 sequence is 16 residues long. CDR3 amino acids: CASSIGLAGSTDTQYF. In nucleotides, the CDR3 is TGTGCCAGTAGTATTGGACTAGCGGGGAGCACAGATACGCAGTATTTT.

This clonotype was detected ten times or more. CDR3 DNA sequence: TGTGCCAGCCTTCAATTCCGCCTGGGAGGATCTGATGGCTACACCTTC. It is translated as CASLQFRLGGSDGYTF. The genes are TRBV18 and TRBJ1-2; D gene ambiguous. This CDR3 comprises 16 residues. Germline CDR1 KGHSH, CDR2 LQKENI. Trimming shortened V by 8 bases and J by 6 bases, and 25 bases separated the two germline ends.

This clonotype was observed a few times. The gene calls are TRBV5-1 and TRBJ2-1, with 7 bases lining up with TRBD1. The ends lost 4 bases at V and 9 bases at J; junction bases unmatched: 4. The CDR3 totals 12 residues. Germline lookup yields CDR1 SGHRS and CDR2 YFSETQ. CDR3: CASSPGQLEQFF. DNA of the CDR3: TGCGCCAGCAGCCCGGGACAGCTTGAGCAGTTCTTC.

The table lists this clonotype with many counts. This sequence joins TRBV7-9 and TRBJ2-7; the D is unclear. This CDR3 is built from 12 residues. Germline V gene sequence: CDR1 SEHNR, CDR2 FQNEAQ (reference sequence). Deletions cut 8 bases from V and 5 bases from J, with 13 bases between. Written as DNA, the CDR3 is TGTGCCAGCCACAGCCGAAACGACGAGCAGTACTTC. Protein product: CASHSRNDEQYF.

This clonotype was counted ten times or more. V usage is TRBV7-3 and J usage is TRBJ2-3, with 7 bases lining up with TRBD2. V shed 2 bases, J shed 4 bases, and the junction held 12 bases outside the gene matches. This CDR3 region has 17 residues. Germline assignment: CDR1 SGHTA and CDR2 FQGTGA. CDR3 protein: CASSLGASGGKADTQYF. The CDR3 region has the DNA TGTGCCAGCAGCTTAGGGGCTAGCGGCGGGAAGGCAGATACGCAGTATTTT.

This clonotype was recorded at least ten times. This chain links TRBV28 with TRBJ1-5, with a possible D match to TRBD1 (6 bases). The germline CDR1 and CDR2 sequences are MDHEN and SYDVKM. The CDR3 runs 16 residues. The ends were cut back, 2 bases at V and 2 bases at J, with 13 bases in the middle. The CDR3 is CASSLPTGMGNQPQHF. Here the CDR3 DNA reads TGTGCCAGCAGTTTACCTACAGGGATGGGCAATCAGCCCCAGCATTTT.

This clonotype has at least ten counts. The V and J genes are TRBV28 and TRBJ1-1; the D gene is possibly TRBD1 (6 bases). Germline CDR1 reads MDHEN; CDR2 reads SYDVKM. Between the trimmed V and J ends, which lost 3 bases and 0 bases, there was a span of 14 bases. CDR3 length: 16 residues. Written as DNA, the CDR3 is TGTGCCAGCAGTTTTGACTACAGGGTTATGAACACTGAAGCTTTCTTT. Amino acids: CASSFDYRVMNTEAFF. The whole variable domain, filled in from reference TRBV28 and TRBJ1-1, reads DVKVTQSSRYLVKRTGEKVFLECVQDMDHENMFWYRQDPGLGLRLIYFSYDVKMKEKGDIPEGYSVSREKKERFSLILESASTNQTSMYLCASSFDYRVMNTEAFFGQGTRLTVV.

Ten or more counts support this clonotype. V usage is TRBV5-1 and J usage is TRBJ1-4, with unresolved D. Trimming removed 0 bases at V and 3 bases at J, with 6 bases between. In germline, CDR1 is SGHRS, CDR2 YFSETQ. The CDR3 is made up of 14 amino acids. DNA of the CDR3: TGCGCCAGCAGCTTGGCCGGGTCTAATGAAAAACTGTTTTTT. Protein sequence: CASSLAGSNEKLFF.

This chain joins TRBV20-1 and TRBJ2-2; 8 bases line up with TRBD1. V lost 6 bases, J lost 0 bases, and 3 bases stayed unmatched. Germline V gives CDR1 DFQATT, CDR2 SNEGSKA (reference sequence). This CDR3 comprises 14 residues. DNA for the CDR3: TGCAGTGCGGGGACAGGCCCGAACACCGGGGAGCTGTTTTTT. This gives the protein CSAGTGPNTGELFF.

This clonotype was counted many times. The J gene is TRBJ1-2, the V gene TRBV12-3 or TRBV12-4; no definite D call. The CDR3 extends over 13 amino acids. V gave up 3 bases and J gave up 5 bases, with 10 bases separating them. The CDR3 is CASSFLVDYGYTF. DNA for the CDR3: TGTGCCAGCAGTTTTTTAGTGGATTATGGCTACACCTTC.

This clonotype was seen many times. V and J are TRBV4-1 and TRBJ2-7, with 11 bases identical to TRBD2. Germline V CDR1 and CDR2: MGHRA, YSYEKL. V lost 2 bases and J lost 6; bases outside the gene matches: 3. The CDR3 is 14 residues long. The CDR3, as DNA: TGCGCCAGCAGCCAACCGACTAGCGGGGCCGAGCAGTACTTC. It yields the protein CASSQPTSGAEQYF.

Regarding this clonotype: One end of the junction does not line up with germline, which may come from a read error. The genes are TRBV20-1 and TRBJ2-5; D possibly corresponds to TRBD2 (5 bases). This CDR3 is 14 amino acids long. From germline, CDR1 is DFQATT and CDR2 SNEGSKA (reference sequence). CDR3 protein: CSAEGGAPQGTQYF. In DNA, the CDR3 is TGCAGTGCCGAGGGCGGCGCCCCCCAAGGGACCCAGTACTTC.

This clonotype was picked up a small number of times. This rearrangement joins TRBV7-9 to TRBJ2-2; a possible D gene is TRBD2 (6 bases). Germline loops: CDR1 SEHNR, CDR2 FQNEAQ (reference sequence). This CDR3 contains 11 residues. With 6 bases removed from V and 11 bases from J, the gap between germline ends came to 10 bases. CDR3 in DNA: TGTGCCAGCAGTCCGGGGGTTGAGCTGTTTTTT. This sequence encodes CASSPGVELFF.

This clonotype occurred many times. This chain connects TRBV10-1 to TRBJ2-1, with 10 bases aligning to TRBD2. J gave up 10 bases and V 2 bases, and 5 bases lay outside the gene matches. The CDR3 runs 14 residues. Per germline, CDR1 WNHNN and CDR2 SYGVQD (reference sequence). The CDR3 DNA is TGCGCCAGCAGTGAGAGCGGGGGGGCCGAGGAGCAGTTCTTC. This translates into CASSESGGAEEQFF.

This clonotype was seen repeatedly, ten times or more. The chain carries TRBV2 and TRBJ1-3; weak D call: TRBD1 (5 bases). Between the trimmed V and J ends, which lost 6 bases and 0 bases, there was a span of 18 bases. This CDR3 comprises 17 residues. Germline CDR1 reads SNHLY; CDR2 reads FYNNEI. Here the CDR3 reads CASSPWGGLSSGNTIYF. Here the CDR3 DNA reads TGTGCCAGCAGCCCGTGGGGGGGGTTGAGCTCTGGAAACACCATATATTTT.

The J gene is TRBJ1-5, the V gene TRBV19, with 10 bases identical to TRBD1. This CDR3 is 15 amino acids long. Per germline, CDR1 LNHDA and CDR2 SQIVND (reference sequence). V lost 7 bases and J lost 1; bases outside the gene matches: 4. The chain's CDR3 is CASKWDRGSNQPQHF. For the CDR3, the DNA is TGTGCCAGTAAGTGGGACAGGGGAAGCAATCAGCCCCAGCATTTT.